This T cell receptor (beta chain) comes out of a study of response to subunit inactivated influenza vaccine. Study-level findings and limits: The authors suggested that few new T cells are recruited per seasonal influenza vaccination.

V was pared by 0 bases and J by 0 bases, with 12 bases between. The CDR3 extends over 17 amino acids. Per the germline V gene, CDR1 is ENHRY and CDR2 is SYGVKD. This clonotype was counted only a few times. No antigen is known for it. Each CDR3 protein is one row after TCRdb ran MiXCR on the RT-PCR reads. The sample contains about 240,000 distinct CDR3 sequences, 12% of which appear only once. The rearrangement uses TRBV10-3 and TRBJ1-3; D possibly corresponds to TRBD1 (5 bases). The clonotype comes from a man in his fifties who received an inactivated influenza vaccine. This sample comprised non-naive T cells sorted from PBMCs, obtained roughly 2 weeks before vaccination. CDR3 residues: CAISESAGSYSGNTIYF. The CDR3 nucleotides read TGTGCCATCAGTGAGTCGGCAGGGTCGTACTCTGGAAACACCATATATTTT.